This TCR beta chain was identified in a study of hypomethylating agent response in myelodysplastic syndrome. Whole-study results and caveats: Richness, rarefaction diversity and clonality did not change significantly after hypomethylating treatment.

Notes on this clone: The antigen is not known.

CDR3 length: 15 amino acids. CDR1 and CDR2 from the germline V gene are SGHNT and YENEEA. V was cut by 4 bases and J by 0 bases, with 11 bases left in between. The table came from immunoSEQ multiplex PCR; TCRdb's copy has only in-frame clones and leaves some out. The data hold 5,500 to 6,000 clones, with about 90% observed a single time. The sample here was bone marrow, taken before or after starting hypomethylating agent treatment for myelodysplastic syndrome (not recorded which). The receptor's source is a human donor with myelodysplastic syndrome. J is TRBJ2-3 and V is TRBV11-3, with D perhaps matching TRBD1 (5 bases). For the CDR3, the DNA is TGTGCCAGCAGCTCAGGACACTTTAGCACAGATACGCAGTATTTT. Translating gives CASSSGHFSTDTQYF.